This TCR beta chain was captured in a study of spatial heterogeneity in lung cancer. Across the whole study: The donors, around 71 patients with untreated early-stage non-small cell lung cancer, provided the samples. Where available, sequencing covered follow-up PBMC samples, taken at a median of around 25 months after resection.

CDR1 is SGHAT and CDR2 is FQNNGV in the germline V gene. The CDR3 sequence is 15 residues long. V lost 2 bases to trimming and J lost 0 bases, with 9 bases between them. Carried by each TCR cDNA molecule was a unique molecular identifier. TCRdb re-analysed the 5' RACE reads in MiXCR, keeping a single row per CDR3 protein. The sample includes around 41,000 distinct CDR3 sequences, about 22% of them seen just once. Time point described: blood at routine non-recurrence follow-up after resection. Extraction of whole RNA from tumor, nontumor lung or frozen PBMC preceded unsorted sequencing. The V gene is TRBV11-2, the J gene TRBJ2-3; D is unclear. Sequenced here: PBMCs, sampled at follow-up. The sequence came from a female donor with early-stage non-small cell lung cancer. This CDR3 reads CASSLLLPSTDTQYF. For the CDR3, the DNA is TGTGCCAGCAGCTTATTACTGCCTAGCACAGATACGCAGTATTTT.